The entry below gives a single T cell receptor (beta chain) sequence along with its context. Its specificity is not known. The data belong to a study of somatic mutations in cytotoxic T cells in rheumatoid arthritis. Here immunoSEQ multiplex PCR was the method, and the copy in TCRdb shows in-frame clones only, minus some. Found here are 15,000 to 20,000 clones, roughly 70% of them singletons; the top ten hold roughly 23%. Findings and caveats of the study: Antigens recognized by the expanded CD8+ clones were unknown. Measurement of CD8+ T-cell clonality revealed no significant difference between rheumatoid arthritis patients and age-matched healthy controls.

By positive magnetic bead selection, CD4+ and CD8+ cells were isolated, and their purity was checked by flow cytometry. CDR1 and CDR2 (germline): SGHVS, FNYEAQ. This CDR3 spans 17 amino acids. V lost 4 bases to trimming and J lost 6 bases; unmatched junction nucleotides: 14. The sequenced sample consisted of CD8+ T cells sorted from blood. The source is a woman in her sixties in good health. This rearrangement joins TRBV7-6 to TRBJ2-1; TRBD2 matches at 8 bases. The CDR3 sequence is CASSWISAGAHSNEQFF. In nucleotides, the CDR3 is TGTGCCAGCAGCTGGATTTCAGCGGGGGCACATTCCAATGAGCAGTTCTTC.